This TCR beta chain stems from a study of response to subunit inactivated influenza vaccine. Each CDR3 protein is one row after TCRdb ran MiXCR on the RT-PCR reads. The sample holds over 800,000 distinct CDR3 sequences; 21% are singletons and the top ten take about 9.4%. This clonotype was seen a handful of times. Its antigen is unknown. Points from the study as a whole: Few additional T cells are recruited per seasonal influenza vaccination, authors suggested.

CDR1 and CDR2 (germline): SQVTM, ANQGSEA. V shed 5 bases and J shed 4 bases, with 12 bases lying between them. The CDR3 consists of 12 residues. This sequence was found in a man aged 45-65 years who received an inactivated influenza vaccine. This specimen consisted of PBMCs from blood, obtained approximately 5 days after vaccination. This chain links TRBV29-1 with TRBJ2-7; D remains ambiguous. The CDR3, as DNA: TGCAGCGTTTCCCGTGACGGATACGAGCAGTACTTC. Amino acid sequence: CSVSRDGYEQYF.